What follows are 21 T cell receptor beta chains derived from one specimen sequenced in a study of T cell clonality in common variable immunodeficiency. Overall study results and limits: In common variable immunodeficiency, TCR beta chains reportedly carried fewer deletions and N-nucleotide insertions.

Repertoires were generated with immunoSEQ multiplex PCR, while TCRdb's copy carries only in-frame clones and drops some. The sample gives 25,000 to 35,000 clones, none seen only once, and the top ten clones hold 25% to 35%. Antigen specificity for these receptors is unknown. The sequencing sample was made of peripheral blood mononuclear cells. The receptor source for this set is a human donor with common variable immunodeficiency.

This clone occurred a few times. The read ends 3 residues before the CDR3 terminus; that terminus is restored from the germline J gene. This chain uses TRBV6-2 or TRBV6-3 with TRBJ1-1; no firm D call. The CDR3 runs to 15 residues. V was clipped by 4 bases and J by 1 base, with 13 bases between them. Germline CDR1 MNHEY, CDR2 SVGEGT. CDR3 DNA, as far as it was read: TGTGCCAGCAGTTTATATGGCAGACAGAACACTGAA. It encodes CASSLYGRQNTE. The whole CDR3 protein is CASSLYGRQNTEAFF.

This clone has more than one count but fewer than ten. The read is 3 residues too short to cover the CDR3 end, so that end is filled in from the germline J gene. The chain carries TRBV7-9 and TRBJ2-3; no firm D call. The CDR3 is 14 residues long. Germline V gene lookup returns CDR1 SEHNR and CDR2 FQNEAQ (reference sequence). Trimming removed 0 bases from V and 0 bases from J, with 4 bases in between. The covered CDR3 bases are TGTGCCAGCAGCTTAGCCACAAGCACAGATACG. Protein product: CASSLATSTDT. In full, the CDR3 is CASSLATSTDTQYF.

This clone was seen repeatedly, ten times or more. The CDR3 extends 3 residues past the end of the read, so its final part is completed from the germline J gene. The gene calls are TRBV6-4 and TRBJ2-3; 12 nucleotides agree with TRBD2. The CDR3 runs 15 residues. Germline values: CDR1 MRHNA, CDR2 SNTAGT. V lost 10 bases to trimming and J lost 6 bases; unmatched junction nucleotides: 11. The CDR3 bases that were read are TGTGCCACTCGACTAGCGGGGGCCGACTCGGATACG. Translating it yields CATRLAGADSDT. The CDR3 reads in full as CATRLAGADSDTQYF.

This clone was observed a handful of times. The read ends 3 residues before the CDR3 terminus; that terminus is restored from the germline J gene. The chain links TRBV5-1 to TRBJ2-1; 10 bases fit TRBD2. Germline values: CDR1 SGHRS, CDR2 YFSETQ. The V gene end was trimmed by 4 bases and the J gene end by 5 bases; junction bases not matched to a gene: 9. CDR3 length equals 16 residues. The CDR3 reads CASSPRTAGGNNEQFF. The sequenced part of the CDR3 DNA is TGCGCCAGCAGCCCAAGGACAGCGGGGGGGAACAATGAG. The complete variable domain, with remaining parts taken from reference TRBV5-1 and TRBJ2-1, reads KAGVTQTPRYLIKTRGQQVTLSCSPISGHRSVSWYQQTPGQGLQFLFEYFSETQRNKGNFPGRFSGRQFSNSRSEMNVSTLELGDSALYLCASSPRTAGGNNEQFFGPGTRLTVL.

Remarks on this clone: The CDR3 is cut off 3 residues early in the read; its end comes from the germline J gene. The chain is built from TRBV7-2 and TRBJ1-1; possibly TRBD1 for D (5 bases). CDR3 length equals 13 residues. V lost 5 bases, J lost 5 bases, and 12 bases lay in between. Germline V CDR1 and CDR2: SGHTA, FQGNSA. The CDR3 bases that were read are TGTGCCAGCAGCGACGGGGGGTGGACTGAA. Amino acids: CASSDGGWTE. The complete CDR3 sequence is CASSDGGWTEAFF.

There are a few counts of this clone. The read comes to an end 3 residues before the CDR3 does, leaving the germline J gene to fill in the end. Other DNA variants within this sample encode the same CDR3. This chain uses TRBV18 with TRBJ1-5; 9 bases agree with TRBD1. The J segment lost 6 bases and the V segment lost 5 bases, leaving 8 bases of the junction unmatched. Germline V gene lookup returns CDR1 KGHSH and CDR2 LQKENI. CDR3 length equals 15 residues. Partial CDR3 DNA: TGTGCCAGCTCAAGCGGACAGGGGCAGAGTCAGCCC. It translates to CASSSGQGQSQP. The full CDR3 sequence reads CASSSGQGQSQPQHF.

In regard to this clone: The observed sequence ends 3 residues before the CDR3 terminus, with the missing tail filled in from the germline J gene. The gene calls are TRBV2 and TRBJ1-5, with TRBD1 matching over 8 bases. The CDR3 loop spans 14 amino acids. Per germline, CDR1 SNHLY and CDR2 FYNNEI. The V gene end was trimmed by 5 bases and the J gene end by 5 bases; junction bases not matched to a gene: 5. CDR3 DNA, as far as it was read: TGTGCCAGCAGTTTAGGACAGGGTTATCAGCCC. It translates to CASSLGQGYQP. The full CDR3 protein is CASSLGQGYQPQHF.

This clone was counted at least ten times. The read ends 3 residues before the CDR3 terminus; that terminus is restored from the germline J gene. J is TRBJ2-1 and V is TRBV7-2, with D hard to call. This CDR3 contains 15 residues. Germline V gene lookup returns CDR1 SGHTA and CDR2 FQGNSA. V lost 5 bases and J 1 base, leaving 12 bases between the germline ends. Incomplete CDR3 DNA: TGTGCCAGCAGCGATTACAGCAGTTCCTACAATGAG. Its protein is CASSDYSSSYNE. The entire CDR3 reads CASSDYSSSYNEQFF.

This clone was seen repeatedly, ten times or more. The CDR3 region is CASSLSLSGGAYEQYF. The part of the CDR3 DNA that was read is TGTGCCAGCAGCTTGTCGTTGAGCGGGGGGGCGTACGAG. The chain is built from TRBV7-8 and TRBJ2-7, with 10 bases lining up with TRBD2. The read comes to an end 3 residues before the CDR3 does, leaving the germline J gene to fill in the end. In germline, CDR1 is SGHVS, CDR2 FQNEAQ. V dropped 3 bases and J dropped 4; count of bases not matched to a gene: 9. This CDR3 region has 16 residues.

This clone was detected only a few times. The read comes to an end 3 residues before the CDR3 does, leaving the germline J gene to fill in the end. The V and J genes are TRBV19 and TRBJ2-3, with D maybe TRBD2 (5 bases). The germline V gene encodes CDR1 LNHDA and CDR2 SQIVND (reference sequence). Trimming took 9 bases from V and 2 from J, leaving 15 bases between them. The CDR3 has 14 residues. Here the CDR3 reads CASTDGEHTDTQYF. CDR3 bases read: TGTGCCAGCACCGACGGGGAACACACAGATACG.

Note on this clone: The missing CDR3 end, 3 residues past where the read stops, is filled in from the germline J gene. The chain joins TRBV7-9 to TRBJ2-3; 10 bases line up with TRBD2. The junction had 8 bases not matched to a gene; V was cut back by 5 bases and J by 6 bases. The CDR3 covers 15 residues. The germline gives CDR1 SEHNR, CDR2 FQNEAQ (reference sequence). CDR3 sequence: CASSTLAGEGDTQYF. The DNA read from the CDR3 is TGTGCCAGCAGCACTCTAGCGGGAGAAGGGGATACG. The full variable domain, its missing parts supplied by reference TRBV7-9 and TRBJ2-3, is DTGVSQNPRHKITKRGQNVTFRCDPISEHNRLYWYRQTLGQGPEFLTYFQNEAQLEKSRLLSDRFSAERPKGSFSTLEIQRTEQGDSAMYLCASSTLAGEGDTQYFGPGTRLTVL.

This clone was seen at least ten times. The sequenced fragment ends 3 residues before the CDR3 boundary, so the rest is inferred from the germline J gene. The V call is TRBV6-4, the J call TRBJ2-1; no clear D gene. Trimming left V 2 bases short and J 2 bases short, with 10 bases between. CDR1 and CDR2 from the germline V gene are MRHNA and SNTAGT. This CDR3 region has 15 residues. CDR3 DNA (partial): TGTGCCAGCAGTGACGGTTTAGTTCCCTACAATGAG. Translating it yields CASSDGLVPYNE. The entire CDR3 sequence reads CASSDGLVPYNEQFF.

This clone has a count of ten or more. The CDR3 end falls 3 residues outside the read, so it is completed with the germline J gene. Other nucleotide sequences from this sample produce the same CDR3. This rearrangement joins TRBV5-1 to TRBJ2-3; 9 bases line up with TRBD1. The V gene end was trimmed by 8 bases and the J gene end by 0 bases; junction bases not matched to a gene: 1. Germline V gene sequence: CDR1 SGHRS, CDR2 YFSETQ. This CDR3 is built from 13 residues. CDR3 bases read: TGCGCCAGTGGGACAGGGAGCACAGATACG. This sequence encodes CASGTGSTDT. The full-length CDR3 reads as CASGTGSTDTQYF.

This clone was seen repeatedly, ten times or more. The CDR3 end falls 3 residues outside the read, so it is completed with the germline J gene. This rearrangement joins TRBV18 to TRBJ1-2; no definite D call. There are 15 residues in the CDR3. Germline V gene data show CDR1 as KGHSH and CDR2 as LQKENI. The sequenced CDR3 bases are TGTGCCAGCTCACGCTTGGTGGAGGGCGGGTCCGGC. This encodes CASSRLVEGGSG. Given in full, the CDR3 is CASSRLVEGGSGYTF.

This clone was found many times. The read halts 3 residues ahead of the CDR3 end, with the missing end drawn from the germline J gene. The J gene is TRBJ2-3, the V gene TRBV14; TRBD1 agrees at 7 bases. The CDR3 is 19 residues long. V was pared by 1 base and J by 0 bases, with 13 bases of the junction left unmatched. The germline gives CDR1 SGHDN, CDR2 FVKESK. CDR3 residues: CASSQVRAMRQGSTDTQYF. The CDR3 bases that were read are TGTGCCAGCAGCCAAGTCCGAGCCATGAGACAGGGAAGCACAGATACG.

In its sample, this clone was seen many times. Read coverage stops 3 residues before the CDR3 terminus; the germline J gene supplies the remainder. This chain joins TRBV7-8 and TRBJ1-2, with 10 bases aligning to TRBD1. The V and J ends lost 5 bases and 4 bases, in that order; junction bases with no gene match: 4. The CDR3 is 14 amino acids. Per the germline V gene, CDR1 is SGHVS and CDR2 is FQNEAQ. CDR3 DNA, as far as it was read: TGTGCCAGCAGCAAGGGACAGGGGACCTATGGC. It yields the protein CASSKGQGTYG. In full, the CDR3 is CASSKGQGTYGYTF. The whole variable domain, remainder taken from reference TRBV7-8 and TRBJ1-2, is GAGVSQSPRYKVAKRGQDVALRCDPISGHVSLFWYQQALGQGPEFLTYFQNEAQLDKSGLPSDRFFAERPEGSVSTLKIQRTQQEDSAVYLCASSKGQGTYGYTFGSGTRLTVV.

This clone has ten or more counts. CDR3 region: CASSLGQGSSLGEQFF. The sequenced part of the CDR3 DNA is TGCGCCAGCAGCTTGGGTCAGGGGTCCTCTCTGGGTGAG. The chain is built from TRBV5-1 and TRBJ2-1; tentative D call: TRBD1 (6 bases). The CDR3 end is not reached by the read, which stops 3 residues before it; the germline J gene fills it in. Germline V lookup: CDR1 SGHRS, CDR2 YFSETQ. The CDR3 is made up of 16 amino acids. V was trimmed by 0 bases and J by 9 bases, leaving 19 bases between them.

About this clone itself: The CDR3 is cut off 3 residues early in the read; its end comes from the germline J gene. The V gene is TRBV2, the J gene TRBJ1-2; tentatively, D is TRBD1 (6 bases). This CDR3 spans 14 amino acids. Germline-derived CDR1 and CDR2 are SNHLY and FYNNEI. V lost 7 bases, J lost 0 bases, and 12 bases lay in between. CDR3 in amino acids: CASNNRDTNYGYTF. The part of the CDR3 DNA that was read is TGTGCCAGCAACAATAGGGACACTAACTATGGC.

The CDR3 region is CASSFTVDTEAFF. Incomplete CDR3 DNA: TGTGCCAGCAGCTTTACAGTAGACACTGAA. This sequence joins TRBV7-2 and TRBJ1-1, with D unclear. The missing CDR3 end, 3 residues past where the read stops, is filled in from the germline J gene. CDR3 length: 13 residues. The V gene's germline CDR1 is SGHTA and CDR2 FQGNSA. V shed 3 bases and J shed 3 bases, with 8 bases lying between them.

This clone was detected many times. The CDR3 goes on 3 residues after the read ends, and that part is filled in from the germline J gene. The chain joins TRBV10-1 to TRBJ2-3, with 11 bases matching TRBD2. J was trimmed by 4 bases and V by 4 bases; bases with no gene match: 7. This CDR3 is 16 amino acids long. In germline, CDR1 is WNHNN, CDR2 SYGVQD (reference sequence). Incomplete CDR3 DNA: TGCGCCAGCAGTGGGGCTAGCGGGGGGAGAGCAGATACG. It translates to CASSGASGGRADT. From start to end, the CDR3 is CASSGASGGRADTQYF.

This clone was seen at least ten times. The read falls 3 residues short of the CDR3 end, and the missing part is taken from the germline J gene. V usage is TRBV10-3 and J usage is TRBJ1-5; 10 bases fit TRBD1. V lost 5 bases, J lost 6 bases, and 10 bases stayed unmatched. CDR3 length: 16 amino acids. Looked up from germline, CDR1 is ENHRY and CDR2 is SYGVKD. This CDR3 is CAISKGGQGTGQPQHF. The DNA read from the CDR3 is TGTGCCATCAGTAAGGGGGGACAGGGGACAGGTCAGCCC.